This T cell receptor (beta chain) was sequenced for a study of T-cell memory formation after mild COVID-19. Overall study context: Among the donors, TCR clusters were largely specific to each donor. Findings of the study overall: The second-wave clones peaking on day 37 were not confirmed as SARS-CoV-2-specific.

MiXCR, applied by TCRdb to the 5' RACE reads, yields one record per CDR3 protein. The data show about 260,000 distinct CDR3 sequences, 8.2% seen once. The germline V gene encodes CDR1 LGHNA and CDR2 YSLEER. This CDR3 spans 17 amino acids. The trim removed 0 bases at V and 2 bases at J, leaving 2 bases unmatched. Worth noting for this clonotype: Its target is not known.

The chain is built from TRBV4-3 and TRBJ2-3; 13 bases fit TRBD2. The TCR comes from a man younger than 30 who had mild COVID-19 (a few samples of this study predate the infection). Cell type and time point are not known. Sequencing was carried out using PBMCs or a T cell subset sorted from them (not recorded which). CDR3 residues: CASSQDGTSGATDTQYF. The DNA for the CDR3 is TGCGCCAGCAGCCAAGATGGGACTAGCGGGGCCACAGATACGCAGTATTTT.